Included here is one T cell receptor (beta chain) sequence, with context. Its cognate antigen is unknown. The germline V gene has CDR1 MNHEY and CDR2 SMNVEV (reference sequence). V gave up 4 bases and J gave up 6 bases; unmatched junction bases: 11. The CDR3 runs 15 residues. Sequencing of TCR beta was performed on blood CD8+ and CD4+ T cells. Negative isolation yielded the CD8+ and CD4+ T cells, while FACS enriched the TEMRA cells. This entry belongs to a study of CD8 T cells in Susac syndrome. Notes on the study in general: The TCR sequencing and HLA analysis in the study involved a relatively small number of individuals, as the study acknowledged.

RNA amounts of about 0.5 to 1 ug underwent reverse transcription with random hexamers. The immunoSEQ assay covered 54 Vbeta and 13 Jbeta segments for CDR3. TCRdb re-called the immunoSEQ multiplex PCR reads with MiXCR, one entry per CDR3 protein. This sample has some 90,000 distinct CDR3 sequences, with 85% to 95% found just once. Sequenced sample: CD8+ T cells from PBMCs. The chain uses TRBV27 and TRBJ2-7, with 8 bases lining up with TRBD2. The clonotype originates from a human donor in good health. The CDR3 sequence: CASSYSPGLDAEQYF. In DNA, the CDR3 is TGTGCCAGCAGTTACTCTCCGGGACTAGACGCCGAGCAGTACTTC.